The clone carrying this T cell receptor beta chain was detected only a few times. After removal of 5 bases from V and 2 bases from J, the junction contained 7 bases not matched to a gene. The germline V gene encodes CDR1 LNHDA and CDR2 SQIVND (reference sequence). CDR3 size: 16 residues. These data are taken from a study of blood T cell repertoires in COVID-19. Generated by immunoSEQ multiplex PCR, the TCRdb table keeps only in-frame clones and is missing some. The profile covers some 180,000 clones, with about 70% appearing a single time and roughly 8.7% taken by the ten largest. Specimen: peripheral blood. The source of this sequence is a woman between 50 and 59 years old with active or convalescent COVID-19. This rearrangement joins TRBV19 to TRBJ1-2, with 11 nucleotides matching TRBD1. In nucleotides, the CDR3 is TGTGCCAGTAGTCCTCGGACAGGGGGCGCGAACTATGGCTACACCTTC. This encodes CASSPRTGGANYGYTF.